A selection of T cell receptor beta chains follows, all from one sample in a study of shared clonotypes between healthy human individuals. The method was immunoSEQ multiplex PCR; TCRdb's version includes in-frame clones alone and lacks a portion of them. The repertoire holds fewer than 850,000 clones, with about 90% as singletons. Sequences were obtained from memory CD8+ T cells from PBMCs. The source of these receptors is a young man in good health. Some clones in this sample may be carry-over from other donors' samples. CDR3s include the opening cysteine and the closing phenylalanine or tryptophan. For some rows the clone size is stated as once, few or many, or as a class when expanded; others skip it.

cdr3_length clone_size j_call v_call cdr3_aa
16 NA TRBJ2-7 TRBV27 CASSLSQTGTLHEQYF
15 NA TRBJ1-4 TRBV21-1 CASSKVPAENEKLFF
15 NA TRBJ1-2 TRBV7-9 CASSLGFGQGYGYTF
16 once TRBJ2-1 TRBV9 CASSAAPGTSPNEQFF
13 NA TRBJ1-5 TRBV7-6 CASSLGGPQPQHF
13 NA TRBJ2-1 TRBV9 CASSVEQYNEQFF
17 NA TRBJ2-7 TRBV2 CASSAWALAASGVEQYF
15 NA TRBJ2-7 TRBV5-5 CASSLTSDLSYEQYF
17 NA TRBJ2-2 TRBV5-1 CASSLGTAGFHTGELFF
16 NA TRBJ2-3 TRBV9 CASSVGTTGVTDTQYF
14 NA TRBJ1-3 TRBV27 CASSSTGALNTIYF
13 NA TRBJ1-1 TRBV11-2 CASSLAGDTEAFF
13 once TRBJ2-7 TRBV7-9 CASSLGRFYEQYF
14 NA TRBJ2-1 TRBV29-1 CSVVSGGLYNEQFF
13 NA TRBJ2-3 TRBV7-9 CASSFGGSDTQYF
15 NA TRBJ2-7 TRBV14 CASSQVRDKPYEQYF
17 NA TRBJ2-1 TRBV10-3 CAISDGTSGRVYNEQFF
13 NA TRBJ2-6 TRBV27 CASSLGTVGVLTF
12 NA TRBJ1-1 TRBV25-1 CASVAETAEAFF
14 NA TRBJ2-1 TRBV15 CATSRDYPGTEQFF
15 NA TRBJ2-1 TRBV28 CASSLGREWSNEQFF
14 NA TRBJ1-4 TRBV27 CASSSQGWNEKLFF
17 NA TRBJ1-5 TRBV19 CASSIADPTYSNQPQHF
14 NA TRBJ2-2 TRBV14 CASSQRTTTGELFF
16 NA TRBJ1-5 TRBV19 CASSTILDRASQPQHF
14 NA TRBJ2-3 TRBV5-1 CASSWGESTDTQYF
14 NA TRBJ2-2 TRBV6-5 CASGDWGLLGELFF
14 once TRBJ2-7 TRBV29-1 CSVTGGTGFYEQYF
13 NA TRBJ2-2 TRBV29-1 CSAQSQGAGELFF
15 once TRBJ1-4 TRBV27 CASSSGGGTNEKLFF
12 NA TRBJ2-3 TRBV7-9 CASRLAADTQYF
14 NA TRBJ1-3 TRBV7-9 CASSPTTGENTIYF
11 NA TRBJ2-5 TRBV7-3 CASSRWETQYF
13 NA TRBJ2-1 TRBV27 CASSPRSDNEQFF
18 NA TRBJ2-5 TRBV10-3 CAISDSSTSGRVEETQYF
14 NA TRBJ1-5 TRBV2 CASSQGVSNQPQHF
14 NA TRBJ2-7 TRBV28 CASAKTGGSYEQYF
14 NA TRBJ2-7 TRBV28 CASSFSDPGYEQYF
16 NA TRBJ2-1 TRBV7-2 CASSLALGLAGLEQFF
12 NA TRBJ2-2 TRBV9 CASSPMIGELFF
15 NA TRBJ2-7 TRBV7-6 CASSLASGSVDEQYF
14 NA TRBJ2-3 TRBV27 CASRHRDSTDTQYF
16 NA TRBJ2-3 TRBV27 CASSLSLLGWRETQYF
13 once TRBJ2-7 TRBV7-9 CASSSRQGSEQYF
17 NA TRBJ2-1 TRBV4-3 CASSQGPSGPAYNEQFF
17 NA TRBJ2-2 TRBV6-4 CASSDSLAGVYSGELFF
15 few TRBJ1-1 TRBV12-5 CASGSLTGRYTEAFF
13 NA TRBJ2-7 TRBV7-9 CASSRDTSYEQYF
13 NA TRBJ2-7 TRBV13 CASSATSAYEQYF
15 NA TRBJ2-5 TRBV28 CASSPTSGSPETQYF